This entry lists 8 T cell receptor beta chains sequenced from one sample in a study of blood T cell repertoires in COVID-19. Sequencing was performed with immunoSEQ multiplex PCR; in TCRdb, only in-frame clones are kept and a portion is missing. There are 120,000 or so clones in the sample; approximately 74% occur only once, and more than 5.5% lies in the top ten. Sequenced input: peripheral blood. The receptors were gathered from a man between 60 and 70 years old with acute or convalescent COVID-19.

This chain connects TRBV15 to TRBJ2-7; TRBD1 matches at 10 bases. V lost 1 base to trimming and J lost 5 bases; unmatched junction nucleotides: 5. CDR3 length: 15 amino acids. Germline V gene lookup returns CDR1 LNHNV and CDR2 YYDKDF (reference sequence). DNA of the CDR3: TGTGCCACCAGCAGAGGGGACAGGGGAGGGGACGAGCAGTACTTC. Its protein product is CATSRGDRGGDEQYF.

This clone has a handful of counts. The chain couples TRBV4-2 to TRBJ2-2; TRBD1 might be the D (6 bases). The germline V gene encodes CDR1 LGHNA and CDR2 YNFKEQ. The germline V and J ends were trimmed by 2 bases and 5 bases, with 15 bases remaining between them. This CDR3 is 16 amino acids long. CDR3 in amino acids: CASSQTPGDKTGELFF. CDR3 coding DNA: TGTGCCAGCAGCCAAACCCCCGGGGACAAGACCGGGGAGCTGTTTTTT.

This chain's CDR3 is CASSSGQGSNTEAFF. The DNA for the CDR3 is TGTGCCAGCAGCTCGGGACAGGGCAGCAACACTGAAGCTTTCTTT. The chain combines TRBV11-3 with TRBJ1-1; 9 bases align to TRBD1. Germline trimming cut 4 bases from V and 2 bases from J; bases unmatched to any gene: 5. The length of the CDR3 is 15 residues. CDR1 and CDR2 from the germline V gene are SGHNT and YENEEA.

The chain is built from TRBV5-1 and TRBJ1-1; the D is unclear. V gave up 0 bases and J gave up 0 bases, with 6 bases separating them. Germline values: CDR1 SGHRS, CDR2 YFSETQ. The CDR3 is made up of 14 amino acids. CDR3 protein: CASSLDQMNTEAFF. DNA for the CDR3: TGCGCCAGCAGCTTGGATCAGATGAACACTGAAGCTTTCTTT.

This chain joins TRBV2 and TRBJ1-5; 7 nucleotides align to TRBD1. Trimming took 0 bases from V and 6 from J; bases not matched to a gene: 5. Germline assignment: CDR1 SNHLY and CDR2 FYNNEI. This CDR3 has 15 residues. CDR3 residues: CASSEAGAGGQPQHF. The CDR3, as DNA: TGTGCCAGCAGTGAAGCGGGGGCAGGGGGTCAGCCCCAGCATTTT.

This sequence joins TRBV10-2 and TRBJ1-5; D may be TRBD1 (5 bases). V lost 9 bases and J lost 0, with 12 bases in between. The germline gives CDR1 WSHSY, CDR2 SAAADI. The CDR3 has 14 amino acids. CDR3 coding DNA: TGCGCCAGTCGACAGTCTCTTAGCAATCAGCCCCAGCATTTT. It encodes CASRQSLSNQPQHF.

The chain combines TRBV3-1 (or the pseudogene TRBV3-2) with TRBJ1-6; unclear D gene. V was clipped by 3 bases and J by 8 bases, with 5 bases between them. Germline values: CDR1 LGHDT, CDR2 YNNKEL (reference sequence). This CDR3 spans 12 amino acids. Here the CDR3 reads CASSHRDSPLHF. The CDR3 region has the DNA TGTGCCAGCAGCCATCGGGATTCACCCCTCCACTTT.

The chain employs TRBV6-5 and TRBJ1-5; weak D call: TRBD1 (5 bases). This CDR3 has 13 amino acids. V lost 2 bases to trimming and J lost 5 bases, with 7 bases between them. Germline-derived CDR1 and CDR2 are MNHEY and SVGAGI. The CDR3 sequence is CASSYRGDQPQHF. The CDR3 nucleotides are TGTGCCAGCAGTTACAGGGGCGATCAGCCCCAGCATTTT.